These 25 T cell receptor beta chains originate from one sample sequenced in a study of shared clonotypes between healthy human individuals. Sequencing used immunoSEQ multiplex PCR; TCRdb keeps in-frame clones, though not all of them. Of about a million clones listed, about 72% are singletons. The sequenced material came from memory CD4+ T cells from PBMCs. Specified subset: CD45RA-negative fraction. The source of these receptors is a man aged 18 to 30 in good health. Some clones in this sample may be carry-over from other donors' samples.

This clone has more than one count but fewer than ten. The chain recombines TRBV18 with TRBJ1-5; no clear D gene. CDR1 is KGHSH, CDR2 LQKENI, per germline. The CDR3 contains 13 residues. Trimming took off 8 bases at V and 6 bases at J, with 14 bases between the two ends. The CDR3 reads CASNHGGIQPQHF. CDR3 sequence (DNA): TGTGCCAGCAATCACGGAGGGATTCAGCCCCAGCATTTT.

A word on this clone: Additional DNA sequences in this sample encode the identical CDR3. The chain employs TRBV5-1 and TRBJ2-2; 7 bases are shared with TRBD2. With 0 bases clipped from V and 3 bases from J, the junction kept 2 bases outside the gene matches. Germline-derived CDR1 and CDR2 are SGHRS and YFSETQ. This CDR3 has 15 residues. CDR3: CASSLASGDTGELFF. In nucleotides, the CDR3 is TGCGCCAGCAGCTTGGCTAGCGGAGACACCGGGGAGCTGTTTTTT.

Only a few counts were recorded for this clone. The chain joins TRBV10-3 to TRBJ2-2; D is perhaps TRBD2 (5 bases). Germline CDR1 is ENHRY and CDR2 is SYGVKD. CDR3 size: 17 residues. The ends were cut back, 4 bases at V and 3 bases at J, with 18 bases in the middle. CDR3 sequence (DNA): TGTGCCATCAGTGGGCCTCGAGGAGGATATGACACCGGGGAGCTGTTTTTT. This sequence encodes CAISGPRGGYDTGELFF.

This clone was recorded only once. The V call is TRBV28, the J call TRBJ2-3; no reliable D call. Deletions cut 6 bases from V and 6 bases from J, with 13 bases between. In germline, CDR1 is MDHEN, CDR2 SYDVKM. The CDR3 totals 13 residues. The CDR3 sequence: CASSPLGFDTQYF. The DNA for the CDR3 is TGTGCCAGCAGCCCGCTTGGATTTGATACGCAGTATTTT.

V gene TRBV28 combines with J gene TRBJ1-2; the D gene is possibly TRBD1 (5 bases). The ends were cut back, 8 bases at V and 8 bases at J, with 15 bases in the middle. Germline V lookup: CDR1 MDHEN, CDR2 SYDVKM. The CDR3 runs to 12 residues. The CDR3 DNA sequence: TGTGCCAGCCACCCCGGGACTAGGGGCTACACCTTC. This gives the protein CASHPGTRGYTF.

The V and J genes are TRBV7-2 and TRBJ1-5; TRBD1 matches 9 bases. This CDR3 region has 14 residues. Germline loops: CDR1 SGHTA, CDR2 FQGNSA. J gave up 7 bases and V 5 bases, and 6 bases lay outside the gene matches. CDR3 loop: CASSRQGEGQPQHF. The CDR3 bases are TGTGCCAGCAGCCGACAGGGGGAGGGACAGCCCCAGCATTTT.

The chain has TRBV5-6 and TRBJ1-1, with 7 bases identical to TRBD1. V lost 1 base to trimming and J lost 3 bases; unmatched junction nucleotides: 6. Per germline, CDR1 SGHDT and CDR2 YYEEEE. The CDR3 consists of 15 residues. CDR3 sequence reads: CASSLLGQAYTEAFF. CDR3 sequence (DNA): TGTGCCAGCAGCTTGCTCGGACAGGCCTACACTGAAGCTTTCTTT.

The genes are TRBV6-1 and TRBJ2-7; 7 nucleotides match TRBD1. This CDR3 has 13 amino acids. V dropped 7 bases and J dropped 1; count of bases not matched to a gene: 4. CDR1 is MNHNS, CDR2 SASEGT, per germline. CDR3 amino acids: CASITTGSYEQYF. The CDR3 DNA reads TGTGCCAGCATAACGACAGGGTCCTACGAGCAGTACTTC.

In its sample, this clone was seen a few times. V is TRBV5-4 and J is TRBJ1-1; D is undetermined. CDR3 length: 14 amino acids. V lost 1 base and J 4 bases, leaving 11 bases between the germline ends. Germline V gene data show CDR1 as SGHNT and CDR2 as YYREEE (reference sequence). CDR3 loop: CASSLNAGVTEAFF. The DNA of the CDR3 is TGTGCCAGCAGCTTGAATGCGGGAGTCACTGAAGCTTTCTTT.

The V call is TRBV7-3, the J call TRBJ2-2; 7 nucleotides line up with TRBD1. Germline loops: CDR1 SGHTA, CDR2 FQGTGA. The CDR3 runs 17 residues. V lost 5 bases to trimming and J lost 4 bases; unmatched junction nucleotides: 13. The CDR3 DNA is TGTGCCAGCAGCCCTATGAATACAGGGGCTCCCACCGGGGAGCTGTTTTTT. This sequence encodes CASSPMNTGAPTGELFF.

This chain links TRBV27 with TRBJ1-2; a possible D gene is TRBD1 (6 bases). The germline V gene has CDR1 MNHEY and CDR2 SMNVEV (reference sequence). Trimming cost V 4 bases and J 7 bases, with 19 bases left between them. The CDR3 spans 15 residues. The CDR3 DNA reads TGTGCCAGCAGTTCCCAACAGGGAGGTTTAACTGGCTACACCTTC. It yields the protein CASSSQQGGLTGYTF.

Of note for this clone: Other DNA sequences from this sample encode an identical CDR3 as well. The CDR3 here is CAWSVGQGTEAFF. In DNA form, the CDR3 reads TGTGCCTGGAGTGTAGGGCAAGGCACTGAAGCTTTCTTT. The J gene is TRBJ1-1, the V gene TRBV30; D is uncertain. This CDR3 contains 13 residues. The V gene lost 0 bases and the J gene lost 4 bases, with 9 bases spanning the gap. Germline V gene sequence: CDR1 GTSNPN, CDR2 SVGIG (reference sequence).

The chain recombines TRBV11-2 with TRBJ2-1; TRBD2 matches 11 bases. Per the germline V gene, CDR1 is SGHAT and CDR2 is FQNNGV. The CDR3 is 13 residues long. The ends lost 4 bases at V and 13 bases at J; junction bases unmatched: 6. The chain's CDR3 is CASSSGTSGPQFF. The CDR3 DNA follows: TGTGCCAGCAGCTCGGGGACTAGCGGTCCTCAGTTCTTC.

V gene TRBV29-1 combines with J gene TRBJ2-3; TRBD1 is a possible D gene (6 bases). The CDR3 extends over 13 amino acids. The germline V gene encodes CDR1 SQVTM and CDR2 ANQGSEA. V was trimmed by 6 bases and J by 3 bases, leaving 13 bases between them. CDR3 nucleotide sequence: TGCAGCGTCAGGGGCCAGCAGACAGATACGCAGTATTTT. Translating it yields CSVRGQQTDTQYF.

The sample holds a few counts of this clone. A much larger clone differs by one base, so this may be a read error. CDR3 amino acids: CASSLQGTDTQYF. CDR3 sequence (DNA): TGTGCCAGCAGCTTGCAGGGCACAGATACGCAGTATTTT. The chain employs TRBV2 and TRBJ2-3; D unresolved. This CDR3 has 13 amino acids. Germline values: CDR1 SNHLY, CDR2 FYNNEI. V was cut by 6 bases and J by 1 base, with 8 bases left in between.

The chain has TRBV7-8 and TRBJ1-4, with a possible D match to TRBD1 (6 bases). V was pared by 0 bases and J by 7 bases, with 18 bases between. The CDR3 extends over 17 amino acids. Germline CDR1 SGHVS, CDR2 FQNEAQ. This CDR3 is CASSLARAGAGSEKLFF. In DNA form, the CDR3 reads TGTGCCAGCAGCTTAGCGAGGGCAGGGGCCGGGAGTGAAAAACTGTTTTTT.

The chain couples TRBV2 to TRBJ1-1; TRBD1 agrees at 12 bases. The CDR3 loop spans 16 amino acids. Germline loops: CDR1 SNHLY, CDR2 FYNNEI. The junction had 11 bases not matched to a gene; V was cut back by 3 bases and J by 9 bases. This chain's CDR3 is CASSEARGTGGGKAFF. The CDR3 DNA sequence: TGTGCCAGCAGTGAGGCACGCGGGACAGGGGGCGGAAAAGCTTTCTTT.

The genes are TRBV9 and TRBJ1-2, with D possibly matching TRBD1 (6 bases). The germline CDR1 and CDR2 sequences are SGDLS and YYNGEE. The CDR3 totals 15 residues. The ends were cut back, 4 bases at V and 8 bases at J, with 21 bases in the middle. The CDR3: CASSPSWGAIGGYTF. CDR3 nucleotide sequence: TGTGCCAGCAGCCCGTCGTGGGGGGCTATAGGGGGCTACACCTTC. Drawing the rest from reference TRBV9 and TRBJ1-2, the complete variable domain is DSGVTQTPKHLITATGQRVTLRCSPRSGDLSVYWYQQSLDQGLQFLIQYYNGEERAKGNILERFSAQQFPDLHSELNLSSLELGDSALYFCASSPSWGAIGGYTFGSGTRLTVV.

The CDR3 region is CASSHSQWDNTGELFF. The CDR3 DNA is TGTGCCAGCTCACATTCCCAATGGGACAACACCGGGGAGCTGTTTTTT. The J gene is TRBJ2-2, the V gene TRBV18; the D call may be TRBD1 or TRBD2 (5 bases each). The CDR3 has 16 amino acids. V was trimmed by 4 bases and J by 2 bases, leaving 14 bases between them. Per the germline V gene, CDR1 is KGHSH and CDR2 is LQKENI.

Remarks on this clone: Other nucleotide sequences in the sample specify the same CDR3. This chain joins TRBV5-1 and TRBJ2-3; no clear D. The germline gives CDR1 SGHRS, CDR2 YFSETQ. Trimming removed 4 bases at V and 3 bases at J, with 9 bases between. The CDR3 extends over 13 amino acids. This CDR3 reads CASSQQGTDTQYF. The CDR3 DNA sequence: TGCGCCAGCAGCCAACAAGGGACAGATACGCAGTATTTT.

The CDR3 spells CASSVAQREGEQFF. CDR3 bases: TGTGCCAGCAGCGTAGCCCAGCGGGAAGGTGAGCAGTTCTTC. The gene calls are TRBV9 and TRBJ2-1, with 7 bases fitting TRBD2. V trimming: 0 bases; J trimming: 9 bases; junction bases outside the gene matches: 6. Germline CDR1 reads SGDLS; CDR2 reads YYNGEE. CDR3 length: 14 amino acids. The entire variable domain, with the rest obtained from reference TRBV9 and TRBJ2-1, is as follows: DSGVTQTPKHLITATGQRVTLRCSPRSGDLSVYWYQQSLDQGLQFLIQYYNGEERAKGNILERFSAQQFPDLHSELNLSSLELGDSALYFCASSVAQREGEQFFGPGTRLTVL.

The genes are TRBV7-9 and TRBJ1-4; 8 bases are shared with TRBD1. Unmatched junction bases numbered 3, after V lost 0 bases and J lost 6 bases. The V gene's germline CDR1 is SEHNR and CDR2 FQNEAQ (reference sequence). The CDR3 runs 15 residues. The CDR3 nucleotides read TGTGCCAGCAGCTTAGCCGCCAGGGGGCATGAAAAACTGTTTTTT. As protein: CASSLAARGHEKLFF.

On this clone itself: Distinct nucleotide sequences in the sample also encode this CDR3. The chain uses TRBV4-1 and TRBJ2-1; the match to TRBD2 covers 10 bases. Germline lookup yields CDR1 MGHRA and CDR2 YSYEKL. The CDR3 contains 17 residues. Trimming at V came to 0 bases and at J to 0 bases, leaving 2 bases not matched to a gene. CDR3 protein: CASSQDPSGSSYNEQFF. CDR3 nucleotide sequence: TGCGCCAGCAGCCAAGATCCTAGCGGGAGCTCCTACAATGAGCAGTTCTTC.

Comment on this clone: Just one base apart from a much larger clone, this may be a read error. The gene calls are TRBV27 and TRBJ1-5, with D possibly TRBD1 on 5 matching bases. Germline CDR1 MNHEY, CDR2 SMNVEV (reference sequence). The CDR3 is made up of 13 amino acids. With 4 bases removed from V and 4 bases from J, the gap between germline ends came to 8 bases. The CDR3 bases are TGTGCCAGCAGTTCCAGGGAAAATCAGCCCCAGCATTTT. Residues: CASSSRENQPQHF.

The rearrangement uses TRBV5-6 and TRBJ2-5, with no clear D. V lost 0 bases and J 2 bases, leaving 14 bases between the germline ends. The CDR3 length is 16 residues. Germline CDR1 is SGHDT and CDR2 is YYEEEE. The CDR3: CASSLAHPLTQETQYF. The DNA for the CDR3 is TGTGCCAGCAGCTTGGCGCATCCCCTCACACAAGAGACCCAGTACTTC.